The entry below gives a single T cell receptor (beta chain) sequence along with its context. It lacks a known antigen. Nothing much larger sits one base from this clone, and base qualities are not available. The High Capacity cDNA Reverse Transcription Kit was used to reverse transcribe all of the isolated RNA, meaning that expressed TCRB transcripts were what got sequenced. Naive, central memory and regulatory T cell samples underwent deep immunoSEQ sequencing, averaging roughly 3.3 million total reads per sample. Sorted cells were lysed in RLT buffer and RNA was extracted with DNase-treated RNeasy Micro or Mini kits, depending on cell number. Each cell subset was processed on its own to prevent cross-contamination, while patient and healthy donor samples were processed together. Using the immunoSEQ multiplex PCR, TCRB sequences were amplified from cDNA into 87-bp fragments spanning the CDR3 region. Amplicons were sequenced on the Illumina HiSeq platform. Per the original workflow: PCR bias was computationally corrected using synthetic template baselines, reads within Hamming distance 2 were collapsed, and singletons that could not be merged were discarded. Reads were aligned to IMGT to assign V, D and J genes, CDR3 length, and insertions or deletions at six rearrangement sites. Within each subset, clonotype counts were normalized to sorted cell number, after which true diversity and Gini coefficients were computed with the tcR R package. The overlap coefficient, calculated on TCRB nucleotide sequences, was used to quantify repertoire sharing. As a proxy for the pre-selection repertoire, out-of-frame TCRB sequences from naive cells were analyzed. TCRdb provides this immuneACCESS table in a form limited to in-frame rearrangements. Some clones are lacking; in checked studies, under half of them reflect an unresolved V gene, and why the rest are absent is not known. The DNA gave D and trimming, while V, J and clone size come from that table. A total of some 270,000 clones appear in this sample, roughly 14% of them only once. Of the sample, 0.026% is held by the ten largest clones.

The data originate from a study of beta chain features in type 1 diabetes (dated by TCRdb to 2017 to 2018). The study in broad terms: Mean age, gender distribution, total cell number and subset yield did not differ between patients and healthy donors. Across all samples, around 100 million sorted cells were examined, and cell number per subset correlated strongly with RNA yield. The study compared the TCRB repertoires of sorted circulating CD4+ T cell subsets in recently diagnosed type 1 diabetes patients with those in matched healthy donors. Regulatory and stem cell-like memory subsets were obtained from only 8 patients and about eight healthy donors, while naive and central memory subsets were obtained from all 30 or so donors.

From its cysteine to its phenylalanine, the CDR3 spans 17 amino acids. Only the CDR3 DNA stays, 51 bases, in frame from base 1. Trimming leaves V shorter by 5 bases and J shorter by 7 bases, with the junction holding 17 bases beyond the gene matches. CDR1 and CDR2, per the germline V gene, are SGHRS and YFSETQ. Each donor gave one peripheral blood draw, approximately 120 mL on average, collected into heparinised tubes. Using a panel that included CD45RO, CCR7, CD25, CD127, CD95 and CD27, naive, central memory, regulatory and stem cell-like memory CD4+ T cells were sorted on a BD FACSAria II. All sorted populations exceeded 95% purity. Right away, PBMCs were isolated by Lymphoprep density gradient centrifugation and were stained directly, with no culture step. To minimize batch effects, samples were stained and sorted in pairs, one healthy donor with one patient per experiment. Here is what the overall study found, with its caveats: PCR may preferentially amplify shorter templates, but because patient and control samples were amplified and corrected together, any resulting skew would affect both groups equally. Type 1 diabetes patients showed a moderate but significant shortening of TCRB CDR3 length in all four CD4+ subsets. Naive, central memory and regulatory TCRB repertoires appeared to be more similar among patients than among healthy donors. HLA sub-analyses involved small numbers of individuals, so any influence of HLA type on TCRB rearrangement remained unresolved. Sequencing cDNA rather than genomic DNA could over-represent highly expressing activated cells, although activation and CD3 levels did not differ between groups. Fewer insertions and more nucleotide deletions at VDJ recombination sites were observed in patients with type 1 diabetes, implying thymic rearrangement abnormalities.

Specimen: naive CD4+ T cells from blood. Reading the label with the study, this specimen's cell subset or site is: true naive CD4+ T cells. The chain was built from TRBV5-1 and TRBJ1-4, and TRBD1 matches 7 of the central bases. The receptor was derived from a woman aged 40 to 50 in good health. The sequenced DNA is TGCGCCAGCAGTTCGGAACAGGGGCGCGGGTCTGGTGAAAAACTGTTTTTT. It is translated as CASSSEQGRGSGEKLFF.